One sample yielded the 3 T cell receptor beta chains listed below, sequenced in a study of neoadjuvant nivolumab and ipilimumab in lung cancer. The assay was immunoSEQ multiplex PCR, and TCRdb's table has in-frame clones only and misses some. This table has fewer than 30,000 clones, approximately 78% appearing once. Source: tumor tissue, taken after neoadjuvant nivolumab, alone or with ipilimumab, at or shortly before surgery. The receptors here all came from an adult with non-small cell lung cancer.

The rearrangement uses TRBV2 and TRBJ2-3; 7 bases line up with TRBD2. V lost 7 bases, J lost 4 bases, and 5 bases stayed unmatched. Germline loops: CDR1 SNHLY, CDR2 FYNNEI. The CDR3 covers 13 residues. CDR3 amino acids: CASMWGGPDTQYF. Here the CDR3 DNA reads TGTGCCAGCATGTGGGGGGGACCAGATACGCAGTATTTT.

The chain combines TRBV6-5 with TRBJ2-4; TRBD2 agrees at 7 bases. With 1 base clipped from V and 0 bases from J, the junction kept 0 bases outside the gene matches. The CDR3 is made up of 15 amino acids. Germline lookup yields CDR1 MNHEY and CDR2 SVGAGI. DNA for the CDR3: TGTGCCAGCAGTTACTTAGCGGGAGCCAAAAACATTCAGTACTTC. Translation gives CASSYLAGAKNIQYF.

The sample holds one count of this clone. The chain combines TRBV10-1 with TRBJ1-4, with 8 bases identical to TRBD1. J was trimmed by 3 bases and V by 8 bases; bases with no gene match: 2. Germline loops: CDR1 WNHNN, CDR2 SYGVQD (reference sequence). This CDR3 spans 13 amino acids. CDR3 coding DNA: TGCGCCAGCGGGACAGGCCCTAATGAAAAACTGTTTTTT. Translating it yields CASGTGPNEKLFF.